Sequencing of this T cell receptor beta chain was carried out in a study of T cells after posttransplantation cyclophosphamide. The V gene's germline CDR1 is SGHKS and CDR2 YYEKEE (reference sequence). CDR3 length: 17 residues. Trimming removed 0 bases from V and 0 bases from J, with 15 bases in between. Clones were sequenced by immunoSEQ multiplex PCR, and TCRdb holds only the in-frame ones, with some missing. The sample has tens of thousands of clones; around 93% are singletons. Findings of the study overall: After PTCy, TRB diversity resembled that of CNI/methotrexate controls. Later post-transplant blood repertoires were often dominated by donor CD8+ memory clones. Blood and skin or GI T cell repertoires showed limited TRB overlap.

Remarks on this clone: Its antigen is as yet unknown.

The chain links TRBV5-5 to TRBJ1-1; no firm D call. This TCR was sampled from a woman younger than 45 in good health and a related stem cell transplant donor. Source material: PBMCs. Here the CDR3 reads CASSLVPVSLMNTEAFF. CDR3 coding DNA: TGTGCCAGCAGCTTGGTGCCGGTGTCGTTAATGAACACTGAAGCTTTCTTT.